The 23 T cell receptor beta chains reported below all come from one sample, sequenced in a study of cytomegalovirus exposure and HLA in healthy donors. Data came from immunoSEQ multiplex PCR; TCRdb stores just in-frame clones and leaves some out. In the table there are 200,000 to 250,000 clones, around four fifths of which are singletons. The sequenced sample consisted of PBMCs. These receptors originate from a woman in her thirties in good health and CMV-seropositive.

The chain joins TRBV14 to TRBJ1-2, with D unclear. V was clipped by 1 base and J by 8 bases, with 11 bases between them. The germline V gene has CDR1 SGHDN and CDR2 FVKESK. This CDR3 has 13 residues. CDR3 protein: CASSQARVDGYTF. DNA of the CDR3: TGTGCCAGCAGCCAAGCGAGGGTCGACGGCTACACCTTC.

This clone appeared a few times. The V and J genes are TRBV27 and TRBJ1-1; 7 bases line up with TRBD1. The CDR3 spans 14 residues. The V segment lost 4 bases and the J segment 3 bases; nucleotides outside the gene matches: 5. From germline, CDR1 is MNHEY and CDR2 SMNVEV (reference sequence). The chain's CDR3 is CASSSTGTYTEAFF. CDR3 nucleotide sequence: TGTGCCAGCAGTTCGACAGGGACCTACACTGAAGCTTTCTTT.

This chain links TRBV25-1 with TRBJ2-1; 11 bases agree with TRBD2. This CDR3 is 15 amino acids long. Germline values: CDR1 MGHDK, CDR2 SYGVNS. With V trimmed by 6 bases and J by 6 bases, 7 bases remained unmatched. The chain's CDR3 is CASRTTSGIFNEQFF. DNA for the CDR3: TGTGCCAGCAGAACGACTAGCGGGATATTCAATGAGCAGTTCTTC.

This clone was observed a few times. The chain is built from TRBV7-3 and TRBJ2-5; the match to TRBD2 covers 7 bases. CDR1 SGHTA and CDR2 FQGTGA come from the germline V gene. Trimming at V came to 5 bases and at J to 7 bases, leaving 4 bases not matched to a gene. This CDR3 contains 12 residues. CDR3 nucleotide sequence: TGTGCCAGCAGCGCCGAGCGGGGGACCCAGTACTTC. Protein sequence: CASSAERGTQYF.

The rearrangement uses TRBV27 and TRBJ1-1; D remains unclear. This CDR3 spans 13 amino acids. Germline lookup yields CDR1 MNHEY and CDR2 SMNVEV (reference sequence). The V gene lost 4 bases and the J gene lost 2 bases, with 8 bases spanning the gap. The CDR3 sequence is CASSWGDNTEAFF. DNA for the CDR3: TGTGCCAGCAGTTGGGGTGACAACACTGAAGCTTTCTTT.

The CDR3 region is CAWSTQEGANAFF. The DNA for the CDR3 is TGTGCCTGGAGTACTCAGGAAGGTGCGAACGCTTTCTTT. The V gene is TRBV30, the J gene TRBJ1-1; D remains unclear. The CDR3 is made up of 13 amino acids. Looked up from germline, CDR1 is GTSNPN and CDR2 is SVGIG (reference sequence). V was trimmed by 2 bases and J by 11 bases, leaving 18 bases between them. The full variable domain, in which reference TRBV30 and TRBJ1-1 provide the parts outside the CDR3, is SQTIHQWPATLVQPVGSPLSLECTVEGTSNPNLYWYRQAAGRGLQLLFYSVGIGQISSEVPQNLSASRPQDRQFILSSKKLLLSDSGFYLCAWSTQEGANAFFGQGTRLTVV.

V usage is TRBV19 and J usage is TRBJ1-2; D remains ambiguous. The germline gives CDR1 LNHDA, CDR2 SQIVND (reference sequence). The ends were cut back, 0 bases at V and 4 bases at J, with 21 bases in the middle. The CDR3 consists of 18 residues. CDR3 coding DNA: TGTGCCAGTAGTATAGACCCGCCCATTGAGGGATGGTGCTATGGCTACACCTTC. Amino acids: CASSIDPPIEGWCYGYTF.

The chain has TRBV2 and TRBJ2-3, with TRBD2 as a possible D gene (6 bases). Trimming cost V 6 bases and J 0 bases, with 13 bases left between them. The germline V gene encodes CDR1 SNHLY and CDR2 FYNNEI. CDR3 size: 15 residues. The CDR3 sequence is CASRPASASTDTQYF. Written as DNA, the CDR3 is TGTGCCAGCAGGCCGGCTAGCGCTAGCACAGATACGCAGTATTTT. Based on the CDR3 plus reference TRBV2 and TRBJ2-3, the full variable domain is EPEVTQTPSHQVTQMGQEVILRCVPISNHLYFYWYRQILGQKVEFLVSFYNNEISEKSEIFDDQFSVERPDGSNFTLKIRSTKLEDSAMYFCASRPASASTDTQYFGPGTRLTVL.

This clone was observed once. The chain uses TRBV18 and TRBJ1-2, with 8 bases that match TRBD1. V shed 2 bases, J shed 8 bases, and the junction held 7 bases outside the gene matches. The CDR3 contains 14 residues. The germline gives CDR1 KGHSH, CDR2 LQKENI. CDR3 sequence: CASSPSTGEWGYTF. CDR3 nucleotide sequence: TGTGCCAGCTCACCATCGACAGGGGAGTGGGGCTACACCTTC. The full variable domain, rest sourced from reference TRBV18 and TRBJ1-2, is NAGVMQNPRHLVRRRGQEARLRCSPMKGHSHVYWYRQLPEEGLKFMVYLQKENIIDESGMPKERFSAEFPKEGPSILRIQQVVRGDSAAYFCASSPSTGEWGYTFGSGTRLTVV.

V usage is TRBV13 and J usage is TRBJ2-3, with 7 bases that match TRBD2. This CDR3 region has 18 residues. The trim removed 4 bases at V and 0 bases at J, leaving 13 bases unmatched. Germline CDR1 is PRHDT and CDR2 is FYEKMQ (reference sequence). The CDR3 is CASSSNLGAGVSTDTQYF. The DNA of the CDR3 is TGTGCCAGCAGCTCCAACCTAGGGGCGGGGGTTAGCACAGATACGCAGTATTTT.

The rearrangement uses TRBV5-1 and TRBJ1-2, with 8 bases fitting TRBD1. Looked up from germline, CDR1 is SGHRS and CDR2 is YFSETQ. The CDR3 is 13 residues long. The junction had 8 bases not matched to a gene; V was cut back by 7 bases and J by 6 bases. CDR3 residues: CASRFDRGDGYTF. The CDR3, as DNA: TGCGCCAGCCGATTCGACAGGGGTGATGGCTACACCTTC.

This chain uses TRBV7-2 with TRBJ2-1; TRBD2 matches at 12 bases. The V gene's germline CDR1 is SGHTA and CDR2 FQGNSA. The CDR3 is 19 residues long. V lost 2 bases and J lost 2; bases outside the gene matches: 10. The CDR3 is CASSLWLAGGPSAYNEQFF. CDR3 nucleotide sequence: TGTGCCAGCAGCTTATGGCTAGCGGGAGGGCCCAGCGCCTACAATGAGCAGTTCTTC.

V gene TRBV5-6 combines with J gene TRBJ2-4, with D perhaps being TRBD1 or TRBD2 (5 bases each). This CDR3 has 13 residues. V was cut by 2 bases and J by 5 bases, with 8 bases left in between. Germline V gene lookup returns CDR1 SGHDT and CDR2 YYEEEE. CDR3 protein: CASSLGTENIQYF. The CDR3 DNA reads TGTGCCAGCAGCTTAGGGACGGAAAACATTCAGTACTTC.

V usage is TRBV28 and J usage is TRBJ2-2, with D tentatively TRBD2 (6 bases). The CDR3 covers 15 residues. Germline V gene lookup returns CDR1 MDHEN and CDR2 SYDVKM. V was clipped by 4 bases and J by 9 bases, with 18 bases between them. The CDR3 bases are TGTGCCAGCAGTTCGCGGGGCAAACTGAACAGGGAGCTGTTTTTT. Translation: CASSSRGKLNRELFF. Filled out from reference TRBV28 and TRBJ2-2, the complete variable domain reads DVKVTQSSRYLVKRTGEKVFLECVQDMDHENMFWYRQDPGLGLRLIYFSYDVKMKEKGDIPEGYSVSREKKERFSLILESASTNQTSMYLCASSSRGKLNRELFFGEGSRLTVL.

This chain links TRBV27 with TRBJ2-5; D not certain. The germline gives CDR1 MNHEY, CDR2 SMNVEV (reference sequence). V was trimmed by 2 bases and J by 2 bases, leaving 6 bases between them. The CDR3 has 13 amino acids. The CDR3 bases are TGTGCCAGCAGTTTAGGCCGGCAAGAGACCCAGTACTTC. Translated, it gives CASSLGRQETQYF.

A few counts support this clone. The chain carries TRBV19 and TRBJ2-7; D call uncertain. This CDR3 contains 15 residues. Trimming took 5 bases from V and 0 from J, leaving 14 bases between them. The germline gives CDR1 LNHDA, CDR2 SQIVND (reference sequence). CDR3 residues: CASSRTVSSSYEQYF. DNA for the CDR3: TGTGCCAGTAGTCGTACGGTGTCGAGCTCCTACGAGCAGTACTTC.

The gene calls are TRBV6-1 and TRBJ2-7; the D is unclear. This CDR3 is built from 13 residues. Germline CDR1 is MNHNS and CDR2 is SASEGT. V lost 6 bases, J lost 2 bases, and 11 bases lay in between. CDR3 sequence: CASSHGYTYEQYF. The CDR3 DNA sequence: TGTGCCAGCAGCCACGGTTATACCTACGAGCAGTACTTC.

The chain employs TRBV11-3 and TRBJ1-4; 10 positions agree with TRBD1. Germline V CDR1 and CDR2: SGHNT, YENEEA. V was clipped by 3 bases and J by 8 bases; unmatched bases: 6. This CDR3 has 15 residues. CDR3 sequence: CASSFRQGAREKLFF. Written as DNA, the CDR3 is TGTGCCAGCAGCTTTAGACAGGGGGCTCGGGAAAAACTGTTTTTT.

The chain has TRBV7-9 and TRBJ2-1; 11 bases line up with TRBD2. CDR1 is SEHNR and CDR2 is FQNEAQ in the germline V gene (reference sequence). The trim removed 5 bases at V and 2 bases at J, leaving 8 bases unmatched. The length of the CDR3 is 17 residues. In nucleotides, the CDR3 is TGTGCCAGCAGCCTCCTCGGGACTAGCGGCCCCTACAATGAGCAGTTCTTC. Translation gives CASSLLGTSGPYNEQFF.

This chain links TRBV11-3 with TRBJ1-2, with 7 positions matching TRBD1. The CDR3 is 16 amino acids. Germline V CDR1 and CDR2: SGHNT, YENEEA. Germline trimming cut 3 bases from V and 7 bases from J; bases unmatched to any gene: 14. CDR3 sequence reads: CASSFSAGGSAVGYTF. CDR3 nucleotide sequence: TGTGCCAGCAGCTTCTCCGCAGGGGGATCGGCGGTTGGCTACACCTTC. Together with reference TRBV11-3 and TRBJ1-2, the CDR3 gives the full variable domain: EAGVVQSPRYKIIEKKQPVAFWCNPISGHNTLYWYLQNLGQGPELLIRYENEEAVDDSQLPKDRFSAERLKGVDSTLKIQPAELGDSAVYLCASSFSAGGSAVGYTFGSGTRLTVV.

The chain combines TRBV29-1 with TRBJ2-7; D is unclear. The V end lost 3 bases, the J end lost 3 bases, and 6 bases lay between the germline ends. Germline V gives CDR1 SQVTM, CDR2 ANQGSEA. The CDR3 has 11 residues. Here the CDR3 reads CSVDTNYEQYF. The CDR3 nucleotides read TGCAGCGTTGACACCAACTACGAGCAGTACTTC.

The rearrangement uses TRBV13 and TRBJ1-2; 7 bases are a match to TRBD1. J lost 0 bases, V lost 0 bases, and 1 base had no gene match. CDR3 length: 15 amino acids. Germline CDR1 is PRHDT and CDR2 is FYEKMQ (reference sequence). For the CDR3, the DNA is TGTGCCAGCAGCTTAGGACAGGGGACTAACTATGGCTACACCTTC. Translation: CASSLGQGTNYGYTF.

The chain carries TRBV11-2 and TRBJ2-3; 9 bases align to TRBD1. V gave up 3 bases and J gave up 5 bases; unmatched junction bases: 3. Germline values: CDR1 SGHAT, CDR2 FQNNGV. This CDR3 region has 14 residues. The CDR3 is CASSFGDRVDTQYF. The CDR3 nucleotides read TGTGCCAGCAGCTTTGGGGACAGGGTAGATACGCAGTATTTT.